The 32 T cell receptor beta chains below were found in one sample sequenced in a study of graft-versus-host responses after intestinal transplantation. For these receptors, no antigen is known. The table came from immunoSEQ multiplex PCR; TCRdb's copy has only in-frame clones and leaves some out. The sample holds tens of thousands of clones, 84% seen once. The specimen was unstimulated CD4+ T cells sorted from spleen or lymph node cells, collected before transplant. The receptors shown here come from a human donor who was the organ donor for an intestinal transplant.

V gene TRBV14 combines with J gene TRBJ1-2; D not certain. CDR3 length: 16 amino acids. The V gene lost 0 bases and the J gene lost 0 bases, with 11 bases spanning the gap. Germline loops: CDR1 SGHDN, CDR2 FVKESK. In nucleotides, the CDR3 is TGTGCCAGCAGCCAAGACGATAGGGAGACTAACTATGGCTACACCTTC. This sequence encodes CASSQDDRETNYGYTF.

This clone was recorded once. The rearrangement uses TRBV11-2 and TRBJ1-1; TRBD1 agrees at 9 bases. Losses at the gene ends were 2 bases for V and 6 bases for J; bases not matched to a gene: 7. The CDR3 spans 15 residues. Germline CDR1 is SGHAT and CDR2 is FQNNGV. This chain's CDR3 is CASSLKGQGRPEAFF. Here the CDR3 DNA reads TGTGCCAGCAGCTTAAAGGGACAGGGAAGGCCTGAAGCTTTCTTT.

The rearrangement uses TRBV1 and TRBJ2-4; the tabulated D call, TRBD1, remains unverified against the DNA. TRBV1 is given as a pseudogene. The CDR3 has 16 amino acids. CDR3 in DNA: TGCACCAGCAGCTCGGGACAGGGGAAGGCCAAAAACATTCAGTACTTC. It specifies CTSSSGQGKAKNIQYF.

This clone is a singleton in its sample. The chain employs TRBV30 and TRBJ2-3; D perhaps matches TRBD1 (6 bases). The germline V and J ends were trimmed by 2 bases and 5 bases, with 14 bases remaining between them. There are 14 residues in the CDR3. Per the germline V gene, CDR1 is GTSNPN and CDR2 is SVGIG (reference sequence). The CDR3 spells CAWSWWGRVDTQYF. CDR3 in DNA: TGTGCCTGGAGTTGGTGGGGGCGGGTAGATACGCAGTATTTT.

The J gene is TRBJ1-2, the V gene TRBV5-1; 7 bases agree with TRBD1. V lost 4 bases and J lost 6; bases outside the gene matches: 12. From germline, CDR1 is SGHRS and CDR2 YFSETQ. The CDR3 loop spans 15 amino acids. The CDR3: CASSPGDRQFDGYTF. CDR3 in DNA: TGCGCCAGCAGCCCCGGGGACAGACAGTTCGATGGCTACACCTTC.

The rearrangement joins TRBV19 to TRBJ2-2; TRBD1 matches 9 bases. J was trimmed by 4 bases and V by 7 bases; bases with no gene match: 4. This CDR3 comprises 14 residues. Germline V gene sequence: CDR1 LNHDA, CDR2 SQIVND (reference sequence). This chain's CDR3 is CASIQDRGTGELFF. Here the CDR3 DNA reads TGTGCCAGTATACAGGACAGGGGCACCGGGGAGCTGTTTTTT.

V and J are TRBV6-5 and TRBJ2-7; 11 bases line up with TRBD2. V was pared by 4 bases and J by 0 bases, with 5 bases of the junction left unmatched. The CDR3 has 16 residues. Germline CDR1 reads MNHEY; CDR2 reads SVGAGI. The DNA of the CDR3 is TGTGCCAGCAGTTCCCTAGCGGGGGGTATCTCCTACGAGCAGTACGTC. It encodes CASSSLAGGISYEQYV.

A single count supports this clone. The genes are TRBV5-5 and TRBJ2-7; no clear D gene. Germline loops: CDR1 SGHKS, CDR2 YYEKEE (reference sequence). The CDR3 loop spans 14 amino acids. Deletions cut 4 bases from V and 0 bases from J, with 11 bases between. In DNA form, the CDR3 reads TGTGCCAGCAGCAAAACAGTGAGCTCCTACGAGCAGTACGTC. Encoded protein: CASSKTVSSYEQYV.

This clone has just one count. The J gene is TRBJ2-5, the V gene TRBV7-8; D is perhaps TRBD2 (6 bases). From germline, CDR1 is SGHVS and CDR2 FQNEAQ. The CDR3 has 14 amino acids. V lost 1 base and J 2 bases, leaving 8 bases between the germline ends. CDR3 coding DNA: TGTGCCAGCAGCTTAGGACTAGATCAAGAGACCCAGTACTTC. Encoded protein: CASSLGLDQETQYF. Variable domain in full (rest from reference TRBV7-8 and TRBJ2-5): GAGVSQSPRYKVAKRGQDVALRCDPISGHVSLFWYQQALGQGPEFLTYFQNEAQLDKSGLPSDRFFAERPEGSVSTLKIQRTQQEDSAVYLCASSLGLDQETQYFGPGTRLLVL.

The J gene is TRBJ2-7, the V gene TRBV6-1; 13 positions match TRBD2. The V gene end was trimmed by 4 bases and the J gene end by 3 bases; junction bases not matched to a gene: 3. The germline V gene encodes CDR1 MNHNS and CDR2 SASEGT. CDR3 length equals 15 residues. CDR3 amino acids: CASSVGTSGVYEQYV. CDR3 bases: TGTGCCAGCAGTGTTGGGACTAGCGGGGTCTACGAGCAGTACGTC.

The DNA of the CDR3 is TGTGCCAGCAGCGAAGTCACTAGCGGGACTGGGGAGCTGTTTTTT. Its translation is CASSEVTSGTGELFF. The V call is TRBV7-8, the J call TRBJ2-2, with 10 bases matching TRBD2. Germline assignment: CDR1 SGHVS and CDR2 FQNEAQ. The CDR3 runs 15 residues. J was trimmed by 8 bases and V by 5 bases; bases with no gene match: 8.

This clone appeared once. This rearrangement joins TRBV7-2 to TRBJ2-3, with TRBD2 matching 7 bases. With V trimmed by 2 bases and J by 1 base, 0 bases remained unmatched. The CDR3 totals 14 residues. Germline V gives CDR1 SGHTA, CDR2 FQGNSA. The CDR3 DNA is TGTGCCAGCAGCTTACTAGCGGGCACAGATACGCAGTATTTT. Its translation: CASSLLAGTDTQYF. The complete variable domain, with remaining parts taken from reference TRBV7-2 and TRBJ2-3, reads GAGVSQSPSNKVTEKGKDVELRCDPISGHTALYWYRQSLGQGLEFLIYFQGNSAPDKSGLPSDRFSAERTGGSVSTLTIQRTQQEDSAVYLCASSLLAGTDTQYFGPGTRLTVL.

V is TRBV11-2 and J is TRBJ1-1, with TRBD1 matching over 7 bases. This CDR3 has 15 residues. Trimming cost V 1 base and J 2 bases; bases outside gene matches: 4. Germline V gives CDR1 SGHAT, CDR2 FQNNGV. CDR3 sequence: CASSLAAGGNTEAFF. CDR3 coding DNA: TGTGCCAGCAGCTTAGCGGCAGGGGGTAACACTGAAGCTTTCTTT.

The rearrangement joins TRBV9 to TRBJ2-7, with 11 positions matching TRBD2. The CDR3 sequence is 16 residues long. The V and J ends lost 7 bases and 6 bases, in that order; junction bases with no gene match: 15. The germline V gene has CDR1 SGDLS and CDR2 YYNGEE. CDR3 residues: CASPVDSSGGAGEQYV. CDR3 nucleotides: TGTGCCAGCCCCGTAGATAGTAGCGGGGGGGCAGGCGAGCAGTACGTC.

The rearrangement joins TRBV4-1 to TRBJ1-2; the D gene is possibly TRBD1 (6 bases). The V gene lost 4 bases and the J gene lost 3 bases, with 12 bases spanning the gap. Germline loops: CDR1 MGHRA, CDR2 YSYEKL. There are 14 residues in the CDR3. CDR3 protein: CASSLAGQYYGYTF. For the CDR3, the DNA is TGCGCCAGCAGCCTAGCCGGACAGTACTATGGCTACACCTTC.

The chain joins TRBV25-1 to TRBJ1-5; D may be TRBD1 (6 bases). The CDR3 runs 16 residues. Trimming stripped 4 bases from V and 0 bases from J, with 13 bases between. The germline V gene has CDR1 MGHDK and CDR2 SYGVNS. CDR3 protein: CASSVGGAVSNQPQHF. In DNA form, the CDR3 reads TGTGCCAGCAGTGTTGGGGGCGCCGTTAGCAATCAGCCCCAGCATTTT.

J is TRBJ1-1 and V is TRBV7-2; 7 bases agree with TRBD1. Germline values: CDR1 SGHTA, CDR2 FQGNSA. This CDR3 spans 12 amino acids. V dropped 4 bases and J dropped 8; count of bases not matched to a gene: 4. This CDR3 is CASSSTGWEAFF. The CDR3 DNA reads TGTGCCAGCAGCTCGACAGGGTGGGAAGCTTTCTTT.

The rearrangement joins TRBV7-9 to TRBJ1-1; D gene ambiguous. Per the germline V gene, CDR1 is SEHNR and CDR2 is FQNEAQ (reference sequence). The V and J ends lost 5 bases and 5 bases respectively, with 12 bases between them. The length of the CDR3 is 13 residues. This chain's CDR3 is CASSPDTATEAFF. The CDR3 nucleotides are TGTGCCAGCAGCCCCGATACAGCAACTGAAGCTTTCTTT. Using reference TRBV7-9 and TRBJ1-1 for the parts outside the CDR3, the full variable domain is DTGVSQNPRHKITKRGQNVTFRCDPISEHNRLYWYRQTLGQGPEFLTYFQNEAQLEKSRLLSDRFSAERPKGSFSTLEIQRTEQGDSAMYLCASSPDTATEAFFGQGTRLTVV.

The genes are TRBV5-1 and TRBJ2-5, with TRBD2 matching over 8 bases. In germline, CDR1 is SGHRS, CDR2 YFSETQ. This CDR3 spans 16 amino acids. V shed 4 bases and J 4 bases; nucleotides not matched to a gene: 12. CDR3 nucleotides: TGCGCCAGCAGCGTCCAAAGAAGCGGGGGCAGAGAGACCCAGTACTTC. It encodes CASSVQRSGGRETQYF. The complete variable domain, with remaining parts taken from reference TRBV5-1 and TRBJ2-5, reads KAGVTQTPRYLIKTRGQQVTLSCSPISGHRSVSWYQQTPGQGLQFLFEYFSETQRNKGNFPGRFSGRQFSNSRSEMNVSTLELGDSALYLCASSVQRSGGRETQYFGPGTRLLVL.

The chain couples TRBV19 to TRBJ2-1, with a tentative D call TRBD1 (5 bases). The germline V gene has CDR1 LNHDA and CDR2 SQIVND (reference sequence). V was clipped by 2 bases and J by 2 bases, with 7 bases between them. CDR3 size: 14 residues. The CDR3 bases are TGTGCCAGTAGTATAAGGGGTGCCTACAATGAGCAGTTCTTC. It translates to CASSIRGAYNEQFF.

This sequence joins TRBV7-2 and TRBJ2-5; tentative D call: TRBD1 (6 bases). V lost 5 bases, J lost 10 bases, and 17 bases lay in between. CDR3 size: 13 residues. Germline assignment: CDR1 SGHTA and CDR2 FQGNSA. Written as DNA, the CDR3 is TGTGCCAGCAGCAACTACGAATTAGGGGGCCAGTACTTC. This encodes CASSNYELGGQYF.

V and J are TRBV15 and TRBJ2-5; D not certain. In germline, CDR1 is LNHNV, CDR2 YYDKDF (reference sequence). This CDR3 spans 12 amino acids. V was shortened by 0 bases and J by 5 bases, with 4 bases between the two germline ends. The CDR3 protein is CATSRDGETQYF. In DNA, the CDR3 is TGTGCCACCAGCAGAGACGGGGAGACCCAGTACTTC.

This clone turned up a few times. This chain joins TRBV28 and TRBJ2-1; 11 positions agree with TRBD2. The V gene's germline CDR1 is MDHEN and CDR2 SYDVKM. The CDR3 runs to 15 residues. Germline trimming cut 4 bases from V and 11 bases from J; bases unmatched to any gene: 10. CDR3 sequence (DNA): TGTGCCAGCAGTTCCCTCCTAGCGGGGGGCCGTCAGCAGTTCTTC. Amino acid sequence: CASSSLLAGGRQQFF.

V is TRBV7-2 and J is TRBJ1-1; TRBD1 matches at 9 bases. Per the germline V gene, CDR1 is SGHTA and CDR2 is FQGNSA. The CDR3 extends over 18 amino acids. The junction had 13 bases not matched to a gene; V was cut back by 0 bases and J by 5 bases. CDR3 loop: CASSLAVLLQGAGTEAFF. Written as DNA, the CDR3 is TGTGCCAGCAGCTTAGCAGTTCTTTTACAGGGGGCTGGGACTGAAGCTTTCTTT.

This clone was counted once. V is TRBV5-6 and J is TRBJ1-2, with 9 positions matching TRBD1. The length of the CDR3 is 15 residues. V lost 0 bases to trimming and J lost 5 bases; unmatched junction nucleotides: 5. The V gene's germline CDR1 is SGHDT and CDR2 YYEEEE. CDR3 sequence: CASSLGGQGLYGYTF. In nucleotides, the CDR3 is TGTGCCAGCAGCTTGGGGGGACAGGGTTTATATGGCTACACCTTC.

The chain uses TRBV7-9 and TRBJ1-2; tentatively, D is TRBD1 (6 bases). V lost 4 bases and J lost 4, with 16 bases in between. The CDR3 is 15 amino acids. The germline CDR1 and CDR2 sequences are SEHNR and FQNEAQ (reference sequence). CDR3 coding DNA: TGTGCCAGCAGCTCCCCCCCGGGACACGTCTATGGCTACACCTTC. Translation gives CASSSPPGHVYGYTF.

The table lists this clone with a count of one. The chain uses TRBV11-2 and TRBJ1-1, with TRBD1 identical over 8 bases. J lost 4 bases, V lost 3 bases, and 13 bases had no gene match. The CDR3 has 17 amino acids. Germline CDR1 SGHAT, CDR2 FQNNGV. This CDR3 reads CASSLGWAGGYVTEAFF. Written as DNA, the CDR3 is TGTGCCAGCAGCTTGGGTTGGGCAGGGGGCTATGTCACTGAAGCTTTCTTT. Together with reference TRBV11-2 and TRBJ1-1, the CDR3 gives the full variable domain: EAGVAQSPRYKIIEKRQSVAFWCNPISGHATLYWYQQILGQGPKLLIQFQNNGVVDDSQLPKDRFSAERLKGVDSTLKIQPAKLEDSAVYLCASSLGWAGGYVTEAFFGQGTRLTVV.

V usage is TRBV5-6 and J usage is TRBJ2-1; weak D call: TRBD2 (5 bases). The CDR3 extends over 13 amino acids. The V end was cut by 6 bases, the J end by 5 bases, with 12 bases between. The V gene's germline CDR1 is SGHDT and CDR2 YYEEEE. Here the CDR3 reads CASNPRGNNEQFF. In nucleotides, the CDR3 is TGTGCCAGCAACCCCCGAGGGAACAATGAGCAGTTCTTC.

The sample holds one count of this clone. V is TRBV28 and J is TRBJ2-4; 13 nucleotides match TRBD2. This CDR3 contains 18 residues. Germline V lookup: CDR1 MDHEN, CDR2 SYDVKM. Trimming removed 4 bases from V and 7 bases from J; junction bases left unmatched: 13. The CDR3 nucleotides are TGTGCCAGCAGTTCCCTCCGCGGACTAGCGGGGGCTCGGAACATTCAGTACTTC. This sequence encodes CASSSLRGLAGARNIQYF.

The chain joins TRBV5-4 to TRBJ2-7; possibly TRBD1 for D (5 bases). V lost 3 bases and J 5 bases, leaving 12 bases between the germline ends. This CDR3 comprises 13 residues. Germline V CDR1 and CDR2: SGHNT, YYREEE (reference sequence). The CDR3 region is CASSSQGTNEQYV. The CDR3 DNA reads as TGTGCCAGCAGCTCCCAGGGAACCAACGAGCAGTACGTC.

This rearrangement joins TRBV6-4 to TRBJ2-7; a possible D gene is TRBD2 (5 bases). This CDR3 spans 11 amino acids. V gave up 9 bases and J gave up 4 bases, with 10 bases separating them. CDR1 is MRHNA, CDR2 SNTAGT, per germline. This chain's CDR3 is CASWENYEQYV. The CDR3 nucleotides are TGTGCCAGTTGGGAGAATTACGAGCAGTACGTC.

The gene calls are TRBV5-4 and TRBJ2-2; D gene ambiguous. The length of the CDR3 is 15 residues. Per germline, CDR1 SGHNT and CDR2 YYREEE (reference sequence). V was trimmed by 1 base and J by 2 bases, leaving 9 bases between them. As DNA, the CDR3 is TGTGCCAGCAGCTTGCCTGGGCAAAACACCGGGGAGCTGTTTTTT. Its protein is CASSLPGQNTGELFF.